These 21 T cell receptor beta chains were sequenced from one sample in a study of cytomegalovirus exposure and HLA in healthy donors. Both 60 Vbeta primers and 13 Jbeta primers went into the PCR. The method was immunoSEQ multiplex PCR; TCRdb's version includes in-frame clones alone and lacks a portion of them. Counted here are 25,000 or so clones, roughly 79% occurring once; the ten biggest clones make up about 4.2%. The sequencing input was PBMCs. The receptors derive from a male donor in good health and CMV-seronegative.

CDR3 sequence: CATGGLSDTQYF. The CDR3 nucleotides are TGTGCCACCGGAGGGTTATCAGATACGCAGTATTTT. The rearrangement links TRBV6-5 to TRBJ2-3; TRBD2 is a possible D gene (6 bases). The germline gives CDR1 MNHEY, CDR2 SVGAGI. The V and J ends lost 10 bases and 4 bases respectively, with 12 bases between them. The CDR3 loop spans 12 amino acids.

This rearrangement joins TRBV29-1 to TRBJ1-1; maybe TRBD1 (5 bases). V lost 4 bases to trimming and J lost 0 bases, with 12 bases between them. The germline V gene encodes CDR1 SQVTM and CDR2 ANQGSEA. The CDR3 is 14 amino acids. The CDR3 loop is CSVGGGNLNTEAFF. CDR3 in DNA: TGCAGCGTTGGCGGGGGGAATTTGAACACTGAAGCTTTCTTT.

The V gene is TRBV5-5, the J gene TRBJ2-7; D is ambiguous. The CDR3 length is 17 residues. The germline V gene encodes CDR1 SGHKS and CDR2 YYEKEE (reference sequence). The V and J ends lost 0 bases and 1 base respectively, with 17 bases between them. The CDR3 nucleotides are TGTGCCAGCAGCTTGGTCCAGACACGCTTCGCGTCCTACGAGCAGTACTTC. Protein sequence: CASSLVQTRFASYEQYF.

The chain has TRBV7-9 and TRBJ2-7, with TRBD1 identical over 7 bases. CDR3 length equals 18 residues. V trimming: 5 bases; J trimming: 2 bases; junction bases outside the gene matches: 18. Germline values: CDR1 SEHNR, CDR2 FQNEAQ (reference sequence). The DNA of the CDR3 is TGTGCCAGCAGCCTCCACCCCGGGACAGAGACATACCCCTACGAGCAGTACTTC. This gives the protein CASSLHPGTETYPYEQYF. Together with reference TRBV7-9 and TRBJ2-7, the CDR3 gives the full variable domain: DTGVSQNPRHKITKRGQNVTFRCDPISEHNRLYWYRQTLGQGPEFLTYFQNEAQLEKSRLLSDRFSAERPKGSFSTLEIQRTEQGDSAMYLCASSLHPGTETYPYEQYFGPGTRLTVT.

The chain couples TRBV13 to TRBJ2-1; the D gene is possibly TRBD2 (6 bases). The ends were cut back, 5 bases at V and 2 bases at J, with 13 bases in the middle. This CDR3 is 15 amino acids long. In germline, CDR1 is PRHDT, CDR2 FYEKMQ (reference sequence). CDR3 bases: TGTGCCAGCAGCCAGACTAGTCGGCCCTACAATGAGCAGTTCTTC. Translated: CASSQTSRPYNEQFF. Full variable domain (missing parts from reference TRBV13 and TRBJ2-1): AAGVIQSPRHLIKEKRETATLKCYPIPRHDTVYWYQQGPGQDPQFLISFYEKMQSDKGSIPDRFSAQQFSDYHSELNMSSLELGDSALYFCASSQTSRPYNEQFFGPGTRLTVL.

V gene TRBV7-6 combines with J gene TRBJ2-5, with a tentative D call TRBD1 (5 bases). The CDR3 consists of 13 residues. Trimming cost V 4 bases and J 7 bases, with 13 bases left between them. Germline V gene data show CDR1 as SGHVS and CDR2 as FNYEAQ. The CDR3 loop is CASSSSQGWTQYF. CDR3 bases: TGTGCCAGCAGCTCAAGTCAGGGCTGGACCCAGTACTTC.

The J gene is TRBJ2-2, the V gene TRBV28; no clear D. Germline V lookup: CDR1 MDHEN, CDR2 SYDVKM. The V end lost 2 bases, the J end lost 8 bases, and 9 bases lay between the germline ends. This CDR3 region has 13 residues. This chain's CDR3 is CASSLGRQGELFF. As DNA, the CDR3 is TGTGCCAGCAGTTTAGGGCGTCAGGGGGAGCTGTTTTTT.

This clone was observed a handful of times. The rearrangement uses TRBV19 and TRBJ2-1; D call uncertain. V shed 0 bases and J shed 7 bases, with 7 bases lying between them. CDR1 is LNHDA, CDR2 SQIVND, per germline (reference sequence). This CDR3 is built from 13 residues. This CDR3 reads CASSIDRVNEQFF. The CDR3 DNA reads TGTGCCAGTAGTATAGATCGGGTAAATGAGCAGTTCTTC.

This clone turned up a few times. This rearrangement joins TRBV27 to TRBJ2-7, with 11 bases matching TRBD1. CDR3 length: 16 residues. Unmatched junction bases numbered 5, after V lost 3 bases and J lost 1 base. The germline gives CDR1 MNHEY, CDR2 SMNVEV (reference sequence). The CDR3 region has the DNA TGTGCCAGCAGTTTCAAGGGACAGGGGGTTTCCTACGAGCAGTACTTC. Protein sequence: CASSFKGQGVSYEQYF.

This chain connects TRBV5-1 to TRBJ2-3; D is unclear. V dropped 0 bases and J dropped 1 base, with 9 bases sitting between them. The CDR3 totals 15 residues. Germline-derived CDR1 and CDR2 are SGHRS and YFSETQ. The CDR3 loop reads CASSLGGPGTDTQYF. The DNA for the CDR3 is TGCGCCAGCAGCTTGGGTGGGCCGGGCACAGATACGCAGTATTTT.

The chain couples TRBV19 to TRBJ1-5; the D gene is possibly TRBD1 (5 bases). Germline V gene data show CDR1 as LNHDA and CDR2 as SQIVND (reference sequence). The CDR3 has 11 amino acids. Trimming took 11 bases from V and 8 from J, leaving 13 bases between them. The CDR3 nucleotides read TGTGCCTCCAGGGCTGTGAAGCCCCAGCATTTT. Protein sequence: CASRAVKPQHF.

The gene calls are TRBV5-6 and TRBJ1-6; D is unresolved. The germline V and J ends were trimmed by 2 bases and 0 bases, with 6 bases remaining between them. CDR3 length: 15 amino acids. Germline CDR1 SGHDT, CDR2 YYEEEE. CDR3 amino acids: CASSFGGSYNSPLHF. CDR3 DNA: TGTGCCAGCAGCTTCGGTGGCTCCTATAATTCACCCCTCCACTTT.

This clone was detected a few times. This chain connects TRBV9 to TRBJ1-2; tentative D call: TRBD1 (5 bases). CDR1 SGDLS and CDR2 YYNGEE come from the germline V gene. With 8 bases removed from V and 0 bases from J, the gap between germline ends came to 11 bases. This CDR3 has 13 amino acids. The CDR3 nucleotides read TGTGCCAGGGGACTGACATCTAACTATGGCTACACCTTC. This encodes CARGLTSNYGYTF.

This clone was found a few times. The germline gene is not matched at one end of the junction; a read error may be the cause. The V gene is TRBV7-2, the J gene TRBJ2-7; D possibly corresponds to TRBD1 (6 bases). The length of the CDR3 is 15 residues. The germline V gene encodes CDR1 SGHTA and CDR2 FQGNSA. The CDR3 region has the DNA TGTGCCAGCAGCCTAGCCACTCAGGGGTCCGGCGAGCAGTACTTC. It codes for CASSLATQGSGEQYF.

The chain uses TRBV5-1 and TRBJ2-1, with a tentative D call TRBD1 (7 bases). Trimming stripped 1 base from V and 7 bases from J, with 12 bases between. This CDR3 spans 14 amino acids. Germline V gene data show CDR1 as SGHRS and CDR2 as YFSETQ. CDR3 protein: CASSLTTGRNEQFF. CDR3 in DNA: TGCGCCAGCAGCTTGACGACAGGGAGGAATGAGCAGTTCTTC.

The chain carries TRBV6-1 and TRBJ2-7; a possible D gene is TRBD1 (6 bases). The ends were cut back, 1 base at V and 0 bases at J, with 10 bases in the middle. Germline V gene sequence: CDR1 MNHNS, CDR2 SASEGT. CDR3 size: 15 residues. In nucleotides, the CDR3 is TGTGCCAGCAGTGAAGATGGGACAAGCTCCTACGAGCAGTACTTC. Its protein product is CASSEDGTSSYEQYF.

The genes are TRBV4-1 and TRBJ2-2, with TRBD1 matching 9 bases. After removal of 0 bases from V and 1 base from J, the junction contained 9 bases not matched to a gene. The CDR3 contains 19 residues. Germline lookup yields CDR1 MGHRA and CDR2 YSYEKL. Written as DNA, the CDR3 is TGCGCCAGCAGCCAAGATACAGGGGGCAAAGTGGAGAACACCGGGGAGCTGTTTTTT. Protein sequence: CASSQDTGGKVENTGELFF.

The chain couples TRBV28 to TRBJ2-7, with 9 bases that match TRBD2. The CDR3 extends over 14 amino acids. The J segment lost 2 bases and the V segment lost 9 bases, leaving 8 bases of the junction unmatched. Germline CDR1 and CDR2: MDHEN and SYDVKM. CDR3 DNA: TGTGCCAGTACCCCCGGGACTAGCACCTACGAGCAGTACTTC. Amino acid sequence: CASTPGTSTYEQYF. Using reference TRBV28 and TRBJ2-7 for the parts outside the CDR3, the full variable domain is DVKVTQSSRYLVKRTGEKVFLECVQDMDHENMFWYRQDPGLGLRLIYFSYDVKMKEKGDIPEGYSVSREKKERFSLILESASTNQTSMYLCASTPGTSTYEQYFGPGTRLTVT.

This rearrangement joins TRBV28 to TRBJ2-2; tentatively, D is TRBD2 (5 bases). V was shortened by 6 bases and J by 3 bases, with 11 bases between the two germline ends. The CDR3 runs to 14 residues. In germline, CDR1 is MDHEN, CDR2 SYDVKM. The CDR3 loop is CASSSGLDTGELFF. The CDR3 DNA reads TGTGCCAGCAGCTCCGGACTGGACACCGGGGAGCTGTTTTTT.

V usage is TRBV27 and J usage is TRBJ2-7; 9 nucleotides line up with TRBD2. The CDR3 covers 15 residues. Germline V gene data show CDR1 as MNHEY and CDR2 as SMNVEV (reference sequence). After removal of 3 bases from V and 4 bases from J, the junction contained 7 bases not matched to a gene. CDR3 sequence: CASSFGAGGPYEQYF. The CDR3 region has the DNA TGTGCCAGCAGTTTTGGCGCGGGAGGGCCGTACGAGCAGTACTTC.

This clone ranks as medium-sized. The rearrangement joins TRBV30 to TRBJ1-2, with TRBD1 identical over 9 bases. V lost 0 bases, J lost 3 bases, and 8 bases stayed unmatched. This CDR3 has 16 residues. CDR1 GTSNPN and CDR2 SVGIG come from the germline V gene (reference sequence). CDR3 loop: CAWSVPGQGWDYGYTF. CDR3 DNA sequence: TGTGCCTGGAGTGTACCCGGACAGGGGTGGGACTATGGCTACACCTTC.